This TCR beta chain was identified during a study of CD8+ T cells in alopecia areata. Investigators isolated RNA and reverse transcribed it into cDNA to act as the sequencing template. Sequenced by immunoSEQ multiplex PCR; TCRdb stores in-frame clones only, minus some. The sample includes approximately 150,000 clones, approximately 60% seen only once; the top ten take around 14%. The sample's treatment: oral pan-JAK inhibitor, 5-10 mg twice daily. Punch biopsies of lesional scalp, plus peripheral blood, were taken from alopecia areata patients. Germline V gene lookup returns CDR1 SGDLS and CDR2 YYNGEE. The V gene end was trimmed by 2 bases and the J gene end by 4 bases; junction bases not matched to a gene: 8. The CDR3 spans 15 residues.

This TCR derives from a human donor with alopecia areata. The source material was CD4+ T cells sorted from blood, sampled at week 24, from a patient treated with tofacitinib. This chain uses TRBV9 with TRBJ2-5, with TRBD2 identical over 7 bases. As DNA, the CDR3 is TGTGCCAGCAGCGTCCGCTTGGGGAGGGCAGAGACCCAGTACTTC. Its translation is CASSVRLGRAETQYF.